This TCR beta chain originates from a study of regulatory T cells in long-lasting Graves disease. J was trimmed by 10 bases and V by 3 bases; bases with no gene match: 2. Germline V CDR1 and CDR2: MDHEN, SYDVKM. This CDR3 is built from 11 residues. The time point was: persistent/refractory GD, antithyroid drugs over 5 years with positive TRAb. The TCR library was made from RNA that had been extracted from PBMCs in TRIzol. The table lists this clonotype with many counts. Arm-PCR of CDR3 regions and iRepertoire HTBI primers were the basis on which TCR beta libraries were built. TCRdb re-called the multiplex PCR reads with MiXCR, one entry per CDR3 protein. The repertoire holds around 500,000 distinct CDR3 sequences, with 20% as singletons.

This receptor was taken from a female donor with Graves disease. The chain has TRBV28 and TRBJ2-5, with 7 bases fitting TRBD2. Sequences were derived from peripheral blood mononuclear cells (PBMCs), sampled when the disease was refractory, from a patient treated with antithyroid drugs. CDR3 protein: CASSFRGGQYF. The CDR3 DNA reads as TGTGCCAGCAGTTTCCGCGGGGGCCAGTACTTC.